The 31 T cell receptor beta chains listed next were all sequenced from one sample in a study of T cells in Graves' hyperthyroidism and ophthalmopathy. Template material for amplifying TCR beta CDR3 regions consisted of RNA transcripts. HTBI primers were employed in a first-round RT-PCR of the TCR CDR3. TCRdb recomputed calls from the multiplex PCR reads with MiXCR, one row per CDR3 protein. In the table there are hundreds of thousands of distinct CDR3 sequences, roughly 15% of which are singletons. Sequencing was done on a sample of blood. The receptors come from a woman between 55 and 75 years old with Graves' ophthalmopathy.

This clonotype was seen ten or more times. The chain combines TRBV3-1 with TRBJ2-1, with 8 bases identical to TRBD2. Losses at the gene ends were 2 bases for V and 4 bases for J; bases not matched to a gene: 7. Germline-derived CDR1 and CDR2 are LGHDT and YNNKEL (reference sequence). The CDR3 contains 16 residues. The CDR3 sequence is CASSQPSGYPYNEQFF. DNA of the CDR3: TGTGCCAGCAGCCAACCTAGCGGGTACCCTTACAATGAGCAGTTCTTC.

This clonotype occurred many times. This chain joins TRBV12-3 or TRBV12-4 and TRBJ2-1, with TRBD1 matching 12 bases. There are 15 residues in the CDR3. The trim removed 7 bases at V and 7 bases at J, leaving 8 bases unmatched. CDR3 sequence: CASMDPGQGANEQFF. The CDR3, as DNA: TGTGCCAGCATGGACCCGGGACAGGGGGCTAATGAGCAGTTCTTC.

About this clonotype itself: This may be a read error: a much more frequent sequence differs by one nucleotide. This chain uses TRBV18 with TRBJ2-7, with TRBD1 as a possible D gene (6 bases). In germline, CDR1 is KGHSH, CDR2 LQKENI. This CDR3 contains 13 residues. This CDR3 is CANSLGQTSEQYF. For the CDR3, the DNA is TGTGCCAACTCACTCGGACAGACCTCCGAGCAGTACTTC.

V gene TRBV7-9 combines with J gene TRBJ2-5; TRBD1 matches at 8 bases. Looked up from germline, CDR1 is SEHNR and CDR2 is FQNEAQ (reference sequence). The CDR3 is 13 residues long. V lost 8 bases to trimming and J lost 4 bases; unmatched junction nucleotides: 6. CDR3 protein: CASGQGRGETQYF. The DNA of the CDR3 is TGTGCCAGCGGACAGGGAAGAGGAGAGACCCAGTACTTC.

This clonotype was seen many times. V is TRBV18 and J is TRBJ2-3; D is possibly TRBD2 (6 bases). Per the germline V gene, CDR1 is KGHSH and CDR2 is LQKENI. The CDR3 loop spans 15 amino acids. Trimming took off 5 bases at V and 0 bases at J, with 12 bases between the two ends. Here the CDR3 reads CASSTGTLSTDTQYF. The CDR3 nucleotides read TGTGCCAGCTCAACGGGGACTCTTAGCACAGATACGCAGTATTTT.

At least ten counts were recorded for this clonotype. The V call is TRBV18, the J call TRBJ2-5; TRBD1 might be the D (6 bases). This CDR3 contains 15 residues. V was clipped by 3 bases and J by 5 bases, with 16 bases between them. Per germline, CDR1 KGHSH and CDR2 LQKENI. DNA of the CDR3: TGTGCCAGCTCACCGCAGCGAGGGGGATTGGAGACCCAGTACTTC. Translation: CASSPQRGGLETQYF.

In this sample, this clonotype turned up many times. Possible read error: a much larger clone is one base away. In nucleotides, the CDR3 is TGTGCCAGCAGCTCCGGGAGCTCCTACGAGCAGTACTTC. It specifies CASSSGSSYEQYF. The chain is built from TRBV7-2 and TRBJ2-7, with D possibly being TRBD2 (6 bases). Trimming stripped 4 bases from V and 0 bases from J, with 7 bases between. Germline lookup yields CDR1 SGHTA and CDR2 FQGNSA. The CDR3 loop spans 13 amino acids.

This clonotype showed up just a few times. The DNA for the CDR3 is TGTGCCAGCAGCTACAGGTACAATGAGCAGTTCTTC. The encoded protein is CASSYRYNEQFF. The chain combines TRBV28 with TRBJ2-1; TRBD1 might be the D (5 bases). There are 12 residues in the CDR3. Germline CDR1 reads MDHEN; CDR2 reads SYDVKM. V lost 6 bases to trimming and J lost 4 bases, with 7 bases between them.

The chain's CDR3 is CASSTRVSGSPLHF. In DNA form, the CDR3 reads TGCGCCAGCAGCACCCGGGTCTCGGGCTCACCCCTCCACTTT. The genes are TRBV5-1 and TRBJ1-6, with D uncertain. The CDR3 length is 14 residues. Trimming removed 4 bases at V and 10 bases at J, with 15 bases between. CDR1 and CDR2 from the germline V gene are SGHRS and YFSETQ. The whole variable domain, filled in from reference TRBV5-1 and TRBJ1-6, reads KAGVTQTPRYLIKTRGQQVTLSCSPISGHRSVSWYQQTPGQGLQFLFEYFSETQRNKGNFPGRFSGRQFSNSRSEMNVSTLELGDSALYLCASSTRVSGSPLHFGNGTRLTVT.

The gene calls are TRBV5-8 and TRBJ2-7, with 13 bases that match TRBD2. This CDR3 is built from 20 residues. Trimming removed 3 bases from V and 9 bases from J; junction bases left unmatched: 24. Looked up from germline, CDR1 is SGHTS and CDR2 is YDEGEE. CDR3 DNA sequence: TGTGCCAGCAGCTCCCCCGGGAGAACGTTTCGAGGGACTAGCGGGACGGGGCAGTACTTC. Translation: CASSSPGRTFRGTSGTGQYF.

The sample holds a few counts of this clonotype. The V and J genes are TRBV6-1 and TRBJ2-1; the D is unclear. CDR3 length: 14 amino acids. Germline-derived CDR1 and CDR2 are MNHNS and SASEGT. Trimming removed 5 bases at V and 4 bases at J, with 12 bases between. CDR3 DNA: TGTGCCAGCAGTCCGTACAACAAATACAATGAGCAGTTCTTC. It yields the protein CASSPYNKYNEQFF.

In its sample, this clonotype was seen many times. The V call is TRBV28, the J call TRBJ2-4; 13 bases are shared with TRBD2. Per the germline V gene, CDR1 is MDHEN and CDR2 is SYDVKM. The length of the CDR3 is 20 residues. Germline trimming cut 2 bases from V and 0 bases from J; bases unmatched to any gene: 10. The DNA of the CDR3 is TGTGCCAGCAGTTTAGGCGCTCCAACTAGCGGGAGGGTAGCCAAAAACATTCAGTACTTC. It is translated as CASSLGAPTSGRVAKNIQYF.

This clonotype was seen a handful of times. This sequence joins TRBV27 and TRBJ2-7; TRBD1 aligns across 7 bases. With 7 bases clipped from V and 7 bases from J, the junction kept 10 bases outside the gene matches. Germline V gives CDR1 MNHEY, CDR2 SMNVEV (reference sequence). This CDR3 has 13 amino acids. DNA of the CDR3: TGTGCCAGCACCCCGGGACAGACTCGGGAGCAGTACTTC. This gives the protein CASTPGQTREQYF.

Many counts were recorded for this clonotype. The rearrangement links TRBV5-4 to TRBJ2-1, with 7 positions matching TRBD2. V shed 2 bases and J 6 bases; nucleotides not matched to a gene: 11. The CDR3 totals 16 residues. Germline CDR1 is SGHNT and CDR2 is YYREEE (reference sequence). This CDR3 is CASSFSGGRAGNEQFF. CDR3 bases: TGTGCCAGCAGCTTCAGCGGCGGGAGAGCGGGCAATGAGCAGTTCTTC.

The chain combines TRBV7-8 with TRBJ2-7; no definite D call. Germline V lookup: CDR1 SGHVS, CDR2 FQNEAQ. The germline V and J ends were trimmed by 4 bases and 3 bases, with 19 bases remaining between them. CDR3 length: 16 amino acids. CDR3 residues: CASSSASGSRSYEQYF. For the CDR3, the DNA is TGTGCCAGCAGCTCCGCCTCCGGCAGTCGGAGCTACGAGCAGTACTTC.

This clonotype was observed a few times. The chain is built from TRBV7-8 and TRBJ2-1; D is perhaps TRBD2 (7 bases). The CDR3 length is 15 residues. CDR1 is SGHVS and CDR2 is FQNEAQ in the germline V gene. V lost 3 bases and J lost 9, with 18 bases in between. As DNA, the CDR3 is TGTGCCAGCAGCTTGGGGGGGGCGCCCCCCATTGAGCAGTTCTTC. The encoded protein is CASSLGGAPPIEQFF. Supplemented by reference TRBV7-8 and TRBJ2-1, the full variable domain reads GAGVSQSPRYKVAKRGQDVALRCDPISGHVSLFWYQQALGQGPEFLTYFQNEAQLDKSGLPSDRFFAERPEGSVSTLKIQRTQQEDSAVYLCASSLGGAPPIEQFFGPGTRLTVL.

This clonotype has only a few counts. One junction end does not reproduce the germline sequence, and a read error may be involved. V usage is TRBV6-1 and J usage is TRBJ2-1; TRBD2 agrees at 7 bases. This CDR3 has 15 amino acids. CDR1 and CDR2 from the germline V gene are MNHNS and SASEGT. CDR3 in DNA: TGTGCCAGTAGTCTCGCGGGAGTCGTTTACAATAAGCAGTTCTTC. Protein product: CASSLAGVVYNKQFF.

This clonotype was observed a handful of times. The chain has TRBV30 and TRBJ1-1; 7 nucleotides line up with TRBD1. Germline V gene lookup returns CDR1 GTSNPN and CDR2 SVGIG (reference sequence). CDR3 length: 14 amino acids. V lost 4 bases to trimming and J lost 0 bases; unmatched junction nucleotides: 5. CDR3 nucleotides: TGTGCCTGGACCTCCGGGACAGTGAACACTGAAGCTTTCTTT. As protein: CAWTSGTVNTEAFF.

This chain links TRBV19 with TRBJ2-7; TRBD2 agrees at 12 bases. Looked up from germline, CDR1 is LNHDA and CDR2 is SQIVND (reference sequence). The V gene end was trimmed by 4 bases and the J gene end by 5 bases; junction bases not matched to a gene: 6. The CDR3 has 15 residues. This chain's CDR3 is CASSKRLAGEDEQYF. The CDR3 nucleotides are TGTGCCAGTAGTAAGCGACTAGCGGGAGAGGACGAGCAGTACTTC.

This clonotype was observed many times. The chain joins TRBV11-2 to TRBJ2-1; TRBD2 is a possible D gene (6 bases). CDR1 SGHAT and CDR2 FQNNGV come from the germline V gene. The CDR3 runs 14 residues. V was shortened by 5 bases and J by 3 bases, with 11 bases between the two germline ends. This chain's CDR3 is CASSIQGLYNEQFF. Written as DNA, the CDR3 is TGTGCCAGCAGCATCCAGGGACTCTACAATGAGCAGTTCTTC.

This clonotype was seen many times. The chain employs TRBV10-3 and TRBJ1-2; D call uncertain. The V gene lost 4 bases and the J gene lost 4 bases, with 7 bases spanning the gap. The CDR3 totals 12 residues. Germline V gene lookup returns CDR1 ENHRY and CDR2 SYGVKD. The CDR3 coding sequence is TGTGCCATCAGTGCAGGACCCTATGGCTACACCTTC. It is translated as CAISAGPYGYTF.

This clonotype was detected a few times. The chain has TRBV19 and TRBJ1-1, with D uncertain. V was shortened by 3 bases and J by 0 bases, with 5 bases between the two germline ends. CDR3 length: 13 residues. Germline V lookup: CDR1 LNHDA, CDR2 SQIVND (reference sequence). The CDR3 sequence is CASSMAVNTEAFF. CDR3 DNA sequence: TGTGCCAGTAGTATGGCAGTGAACACTGAAGCTTTCTTT.

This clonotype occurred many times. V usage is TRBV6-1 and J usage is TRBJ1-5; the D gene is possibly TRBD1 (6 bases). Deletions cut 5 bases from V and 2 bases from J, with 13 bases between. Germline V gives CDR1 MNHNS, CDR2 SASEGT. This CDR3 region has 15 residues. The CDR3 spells CASSSIGGRNQPQHF. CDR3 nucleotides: TGTGCCAGCAGTAGCATAGGGGGGCGCAATCAGCCCCAGCATTTT.

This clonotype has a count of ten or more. In DNA, the CDR3 is TGTGCCAGCAGCTTACAACGGGATTGGGGAGATACGCAGTATTTT. Its translation is CASSLQRDWGDTQYF. The chain links TRBV11-1 to TRBJ2-3, with D possibly TRBD2 on 5 matching bases. The germline gives CDR1 SGHAT, CDR2 FQDESV (reference sequence). V dropped 2 bases and J dropped 5 bases, with 14 bases sitting between them. The CDR3 covers 15 residues. Full variable domain (outside the CDR3, taken from reference TRBV11-1 and TRBJ2-3): EAEVAQSPRYKITEKSQAVAFWCDPISGHATLYWYRQILGQGPELLVQFQDESVVDDSQLPKDRFSAERLKGVDSTLKIQPAELGDSAMYLCASSLQRDWGDTQYFGPGTRLTVL.

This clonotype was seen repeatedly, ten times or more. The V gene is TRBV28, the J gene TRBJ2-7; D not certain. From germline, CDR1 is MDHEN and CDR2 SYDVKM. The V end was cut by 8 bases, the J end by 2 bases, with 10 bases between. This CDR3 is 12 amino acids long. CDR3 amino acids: CASSVRPYEQYF. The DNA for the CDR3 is TGTGCCAGCTCCGTTAGACCCTACGAGCAGTACTTC.

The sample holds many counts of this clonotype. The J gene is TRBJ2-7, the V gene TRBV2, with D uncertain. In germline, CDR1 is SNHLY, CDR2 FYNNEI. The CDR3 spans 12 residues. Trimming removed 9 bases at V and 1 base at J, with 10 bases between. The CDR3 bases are TGTGCCAGTAAGGGCGGATCCTACGAGCAGTACTTC. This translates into CASKGGSYEQYF.

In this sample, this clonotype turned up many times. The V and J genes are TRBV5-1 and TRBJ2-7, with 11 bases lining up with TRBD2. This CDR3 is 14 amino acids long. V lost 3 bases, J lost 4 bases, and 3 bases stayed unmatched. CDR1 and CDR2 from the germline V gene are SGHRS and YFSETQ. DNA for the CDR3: TGCGCCAGCAGCTCTAGCGGGAGGTCTTACGAGCAGTACTTC. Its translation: CASSSSGRSYEQYF.

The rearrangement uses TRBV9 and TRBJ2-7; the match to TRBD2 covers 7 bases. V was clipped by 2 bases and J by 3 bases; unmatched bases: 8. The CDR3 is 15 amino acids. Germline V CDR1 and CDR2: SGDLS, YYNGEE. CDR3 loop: CASSVESGTFYEQYF. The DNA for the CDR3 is TGTGCCAGCAGCGTCGAAAGCGGGACCTTCTACGAGCAGTACTTC.

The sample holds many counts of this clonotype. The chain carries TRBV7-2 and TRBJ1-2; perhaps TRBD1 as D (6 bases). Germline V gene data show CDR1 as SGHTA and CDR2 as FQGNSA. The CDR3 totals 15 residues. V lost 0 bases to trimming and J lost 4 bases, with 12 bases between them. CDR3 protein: CASSLAGRGAYGYTF. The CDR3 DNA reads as TGTGCCAGCAGCTTAGCGGGCAGGGGTGCCTATGGCTACACCTTC.

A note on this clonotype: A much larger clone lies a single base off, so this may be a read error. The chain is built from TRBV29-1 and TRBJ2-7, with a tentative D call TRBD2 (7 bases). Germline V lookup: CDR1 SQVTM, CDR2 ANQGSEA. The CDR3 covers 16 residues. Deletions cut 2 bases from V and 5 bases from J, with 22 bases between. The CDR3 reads CSVEIRRGAYGHEQYF. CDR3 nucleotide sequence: TGCAGCGTTGAAATCCGACGGGGGGCGTATGGGCACGAGCAGTACTTC.

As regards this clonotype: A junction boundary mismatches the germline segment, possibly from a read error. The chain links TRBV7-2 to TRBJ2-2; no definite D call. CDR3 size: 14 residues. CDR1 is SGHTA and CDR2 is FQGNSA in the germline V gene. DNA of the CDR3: TGTGCCGGCAGCTACCTACAGAACACCGGGGAGCTGTTTTTT. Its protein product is CAGSYLQNTGELFF. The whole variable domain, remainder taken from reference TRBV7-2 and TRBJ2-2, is GAGVSQSPSNKVTEKGKDVELRCDPISGHTALYWYRQSLGQGLEFLIYFQGNSAPDKSGLPSDRFSAERTGGSVSTLTIQRTQQEDSAVYLCAGSYLQNTGELFFGEGSRLTVL.